The rows below give T cell receptor beta chains drawn from one sample of a study of Graves' ophthalmopathy and Graves' hyperthyroidism. MiXCR, applied by TCRdb to the multiplex PCR reads, yields one record per CDR3 protein. Of some 360,000 distinct CDR3 sequences in the sample, about 18% were seen once. The sequenced material came from peripheral blood. The receptors were gathered from an adult woman with stable Graves' hyperthyroidism. The CDR3 runs from the conserved cysteine through the conserved F or W. D genes are given only for firm matches. The size entry is marked missing in some rows and otherwise reads once, few, many or a size class.

CDR3 protein	CDR3 DNA	V gene	J gene	clone size	CDR3 length	D gene
CASRTGVANQPQHF	TGTGCCAGCAGGACAGGGGTTGCGAATCAGCCCCAGCATTTT	TRBV27	TRBJ1-5	many	14	TRBD1
CASSLAGQTNQPQHF	TGTGCCAGCAGCTTGGCTGGACAGACCAATCAGCCCCAGCATTTT	TRBV7-2	TRBJ1-5	many	15	NA
CASSQRQGRYEQYF	TGTGCCAGCAGCCAAAGACAGGGAAGGTACGAGCAGTACTTC	TRBV3-1	TRBJ2-7	many	14	TRBD1
CASSGQPREETQYF	TGTGCCAGCAGTGGACAGCCAAGAGAAGAGACCCAGTACTTC	TRBV27	TRBJ2-5	many	14	NA
CSARDRGQVYNSPLHF	TGCAGTGCTAGAGACAGGGGGCAAGTCTATAATTCACCCCTCCACTTT	TRBV20-1	TRBJ1-6	many	16	TRBD1
CSARDPVNYGYTF	TGCAGTGCTAGAGATCCGGTGAACTATGGCTACACCTTC	TRBV20-1	TRBJ1-2	many	13	NA
CASSVGYYEQYF	TGTGCCAGCAGTGTAGGGTACTACGAGCAGTACTTC	TRBV6-1	TRBJ2-7	many	12	NA
CASRDTGQGLKTEAFF	TGTGCCAGCAGGGATACCGGACAGGGGTTGAAAACTGAAGCTTTCTTT	TRBV6-1	TRBJ1-1	many	16	TRBD1
CASSWGDRGSVAFF	TGCGCCAGCAGCTGGGGGGACAGGGGAAGTGTAGCTTTCTTT	TRBV5-1	TRBJ1-1	NA	14	TRBD1
CASSEEASAGGQPQHF	TGTGCCAGCAGTGAAGAAGCTTCGGCAGGTGGTCAGCCCCAGCATTTT	TRBV6-1	TRBJ1-5	many	16	NA
CATSSGYEQYF	TGTGCCACCAGTAGCGGGTACGAGCAGTACTTC	TRBV24-1	TRBJ2-7	many	11	NA
CASSQEPGTGVTF	TGCGCCAGCAGCCAAGAGCCCGGGACTGGCGTCACCTTC	TRBV4-1	TRBJ1-2	many	13	NA
CASRGLQGQGTDQPQHF	TGTGCTAGCCGCGGTCTCCAGGGACAGGGAACTGATCAGCCCCAGCATTTT	TRBV12-5	TRBJ1-5	many	17	TRBD1
CASSPMVGGETQYF	TGTGCCAGCAGCCCCATGGTAGGAGGGGAGACCCAGTACTTC	TRBV9	TRBJ2-5	many	14	NA
CASRGQAGDNQPQHF	TGTGCCAGCAGGGGACAGGCCGGGGACAATCAGCCCCAGCATTTT	TRBV27	TRBJ1-5	many	15	TRBD1
CASRELDEQYF	TGTGCCAGCCGCGAACTGGACGAGCAGTACTTC	TRBV27	TRBJ2-7	NA	11	NA
CASSLRTVKETQYF	TGTGCCAGCAGCTTACGGACAGTCAAAGAGACTCAGTACTTC	TRBV7-2	TRBJ2-5	few	14	NA
CSASVPRRTALSGNTIYF	TGCAGTGCTAGTGTCCCGCGCAGGACAGCCTTATCTGGAAACACCATATATTTT	TRBV20-1	TRBJ1-3	many	18	NA
CASSPRNSNSPLHF	TGTGCCAGTAGTCCCAGAAACTCAAATTCACCCCTCCACTTT	TRBV19	TRBJ1-6	once	14	NA
CASTTRGGISYEQYF	TGTGCCAGCACAACCAGAGGGGGAATCTCCTACGAGCAGTACTTC	TRBV28	TRBJ2-7	many	15	NA
CASSLPTTAYEQYF	TGTGCCAGCAGTCTGCCCACGACAGCCTACGAGCAGTACTTC	TRBV6-2/TRBV6-3	TRBJ2-7	NA	14	NA
CASGTGTNTGELFF	TGTGCCAGCGGAACCGGGACGAACACCGGGGAGCTGTTTTTT	TRBV25-1	TRBJ2-2	few	14	NA
CASSMVRELFF	TGTGCCAGTAGTATGGTCCGGGAGCTGTTTTTT	TRBV19	TRBJ2-2	NA	11	NA
CAWSPGGHGYTF	TGTGCCTGGAGTCCAGGGGGACATGGCTACACCTTC	TRBV30	TRBJ1-2	few	12	TRBD1
CATSEGGFGTDTQYF	TGTGCCACCAGTGAAGGGGGGTTCGGGACAGATACGCAGTATTTT	TRBV24-1	TRBJ2-3	many	15	NA
CASSSADAGIQYF	TGTGCCAGCAGCTCCGCGGACGCAGGCATTCAGTACTTC	TRBV7-2	TRBJ2-4	many	13	NA
CASRPGKNIQYF	TGTGCCAGCAGGCCAGGGAAAAACATTCAGTACTTC	TRBV6-1	TRBJ2-4	many	12	NA
CASSVTGTSGRGGAKETQYF	TGTGCCAGCAGCGTTACCGGGACTAGCGGGAGAGGGGGTGCAAAAGAGACCCAGTACTTC	TRBV7-2	TRBJ2-5	many	20	TRBD2
CASSLGRGGSSYEQYF	TGTGCCAGCAGCTTAGGCAGGGGGGGTAGCTCCTACGAGCAGTACTTC	TRBV7-6	TRBJ2-7	many	16	NA
CASSIIQGAGQPQHF	TGTGCCAGTAGTATAATACAGGGGGCGGGTCAGCCCCAGCATTTT	TRBV19	TRBJ1-5	many	15	TRBD1
CASSLSLAGTYEQYF	TGTGCCAGCAGCTTAAGCCTAGCTGGAACCTACGAGCAGTACTTC	TRBV7-2	TRBJ2-7	many	15	NA
CASSLGGEDRCEQYF	TGTGCCAGCAGTTTAGGGGGGGAGGATCGATGCGAGCAGTACTTC	TRBV28	TRBJ2-7	many	15	TRBD2
CASVGQGETQYF	TGTGCTAGTGTGGGTCAAGGGGAGACCCAGTACTTC	TRBV12-5	TRBJ2-5	NA	12	NA
CASSSYKRTGYGNTF	TGTGCCAGCAGCTCGTACAAAAGGACAGGCTATGGCAACACCTTC	TRBV7-2	TRBJ1-2	NA	15	TRBD1
CASSFASGYTF	TGTGCCAGCAGTTTTGCCAGTGGCTACACCTTC	TRBV12-3/TRBV12-4	TRBJ1-2	many	11	NA
CASSGGLAGLYEQYF	TGTGCCAGCAGCGGGGGACTAGCGGGGCTCTACGAGCAGTACTTC	TRBV11-2	TRBJ2-7	NA	15	TRBD2
CASNVAGEFYEQYF	TGTGCCAGCAACGTAGCGGGAGAGTTCTACGAGCAGTACTTC	TRBV27	TRBJ2-7	NA	14	TRBD2
CASSQGLAGNTGELFF	TGCGCCAGCAGCCAGGGACTAGCGGGGAACACCGGGGAGCTGTTTTTT	TRBV10-2	TRBJ2-2	many	16	TRBD2
CASRPGLENTGELFF	TGTGCCAGCAGGCCGGGACTAGAGAACACCGGGGAGCTGTTTTTT	TRBV27	TRBJ2-2	few	15	TRBD2
CASSYYRGGDTEAFF	TGTGCCAGCAGTTATTATCGGGGCGGTGACACTGAAGCTTTCTTT	TRBV6-5	TRBJ1-1	many	15	NA
CASSYSILGNTEAFF	TGTGCCAGCAGTTACTCGATTCTGGGGAACACTGAAGCTTTCTTT	TRBV6-2/TRBV6-3	TRBJ1-1	NA	15	NA
CSARGRGTGRLADGYEQYF	TGCAGTGCTAGAGGAAGGGGGACAGGGCGCCTAGCGGATGGCTACGAGCAGTACTTC	TRBV20-1	TRBJ2-7	many	19	TRBD1
CASSLRLIQYF	TGTGCCAGCAGCTTGAGGCTCATTCAGTACTTC	TRBV7-2	TRBJ2-4	few	11	NA
CSVLGPTGELFF	TGCAGCGTTTTGGGCCCGACCGGGGAGCTGTTTTTT	TRBV29-1	TRBJ2-2	NA	12	NA
CASSLDGAKNIQYF	TGTGCCAGCAGCTTAGACGGGGCCAAAAACATTCAGTACTTC	TRBV7-9	TRBJ2-4	NA	14	NA
CASPENGDRGKTEAFF	TGTGCCAGCCCGGAAAATGGAGACAGGGGGAAAACTGAAGCTTTCTTT	TRBV6-1	TRBJ1-1	NA	16	TRBD1
CAISDPNSGNTIYF	TGTGCCATCAGTGACCCCAACTCTGGAAACACCATATATTTT	TRBV10-3	TRBJ1-3	many	14	NA
CASSQLLGGKETQYF	TGCGCCAGCAGCCAACTTTTAGGCGGGAAAGAGACCCAGTACTTC	TRBV4-1	TRBJ2-5	many	15	NA
CASSQGTGGSYGYTF	TGCGCCAGCAGCCAAGGGACAGGGGGGTCTTATGGCTACACCTTC	TRBV4-1	TRBJ1-2	many	15	TRBD1
CASSFTGTAQNIQYF	TGTGCCAGCAGTTTTACCGGGACAGCTCAAAACATTCAGTACTTC	TRBV12-3/TRBV12-4	TRBJ2-4	many	15	TRBD1
CASSLGGQGYGYTF	TGTGCCAGCAGCTTAGGGGGACAGGGGTATGGCTACACCTTC	TRBV7-2	TRBJ1-2	NA	14	TRBD1
CSVEGPETTRTNYGYTF	TGCAGCGTTGAAGGCCCCGAGACCACAAGGACTAACTATGGCTACACCTTC	TRBV29-1	TRBJ1-2	many	17	NA
CASSQEVDRIQYF	TGCGCCAGCAGCCAAGAGGTTGATAGGATCCAGTACTTC	TRBV4-3	TRBJ2-7	few	13	NA
CASSQVGQGAAGELFF	TGTGCCAGCAGCCAAGTGGGACAGGGGGCTGCCGGGGAGCTGTTTTTT	TRBV3-1	TRBJ2-2	NA	16	TRBD1
CASRGLAGLSGETQYF	TGTGCCAGTCGAGGACTAGCGGGCCTCTCAGGGGAGACCCAGTACTTC	TRBV12-3/TRBV12-4	TRBJ2-5	many	16	TRBD2
CASRTGRSYEQYF	TGTGCCAGCAGGACAGGGAGGTCCTACGAGCAGTACTTC	TRBV6-1	TRBJ2-7	many	13	NA
CSVFSTGELFF	TGCAGCGTTTTCAGTACCGGGGAGCTGTTTTTT	TRBV29-1	TRBJ2-2	many	11	NA
CSATEGGNTEAFF	TGCAGCGCCACCGAGGGGGGGAACACTGAAGCTTTCTTT	TRBV29-1	TRBJ1-1	NA	13	NA
CASSQSINYEQYF	TGTGCCAGCAGCCAATCTATCAACTACGAGCAGTACTTC	TRBV3-1	TRBJ2-7	many	13	NA